These 21 T cell receptor beta chains were all obtained from the same sample, sequenced in a study of T cell repertoires in cytomegalovirus infection. TCRdb ran MiXCR on the reads and lists one entry per CDR3 protein. Among hundreds of thousands of distinct CDR3 sequences listed, roughly 46% were seen once. These TCRs' antigens remain unknown. The specimen comprised cultured PBMCs, sampled from culture after CMV antigen stimulation. All receptors derive from a human donor in good health (CMV status not recorded). Some clones in this sample may be carry-over from other donors' samples.

This chain joins TRBV12-3 or TRBV12-4 and TRBJ2-1, with a tentative D call TRBD2 (7 bases). The CDR3 is made up of 16 amino acids. With 5 bases removed from V and 3 bases from J, the gap between germline ends came to 17 bases. The CDR3 DNA is TGTGCCAGCAGTCCCCTTGGGGGGGCATTCTACAATGAGCAGTTCTTC. The encoded protein is CASSPLGGAFYNEQFF.

V usage is TRBV15 and J usage is TRBJ1-3; D call uncertain. Per germline, CDR1 LNHNV and CDR2 YYDKDF (reference sequence). V lost 3 bases to trimming and J lost 4 bases, with 13 bases between them. The CDR3 contains 15 residues. CDR3 amino acids: CATSSVRLPGNTIYF. In DNA, the CDR3 is TGTGCCACCAGCAGCGTCAGGTTACCCGGAAACACCATATATTTT.

The genes are TRBV6-1 and TRBJ2-5, with D uncertain. Germline lookup yields CDR1 MNHNS and CDR2 SASEGT. The CDR3 spans 15 residues. With 7 bases removed from V and 4 bases from J, the gap between germline ends came to 19 bases. The CDR3 spells CASMVGRSLRETQYF. The CDR3 region has the DNA TGTGCCAGCATGGTGGGAAGGTCCCTTAGAGAGACCCAGTACTTC.

The count of this clonotype is one. The chain has TRBV6-6 and TRBJ2-6; D may correspond to TRBD1 or TRBD2 (5 bases each). This CDR3 has 16 residues. The ends were cut back, 0 bases at V and 3 bases at J, with 9 bases in the middle. Germline CDR1 is MNHNY and CDR2 is SVGAGI (reference sequence). The CDR3 DNA reads as TGTGCCAGCAGTTACTCGAGGGGTGGTGGGGCCAACGTCCTGACTTTC. It yields the protein CASSYSRGGGANVLTF.

This rearrangement joins TRBV29-1 to TRBJ2-3, with 15 nucleotides matching TRBD2. V lost 6 bases to trimming and J lost 5 bases; unmatched junction nucleotides: 6. CDR3 length: 15 amino acids. Germline loops: CDR1 SQVTM, CDR2 ANQGSEA. The CDR3, as DNA: TGCAGCGTGGGGGGGACTAGCGGGGGGAAAGATACGCAGTATTTT. It yields the protein CSVGGTSGGKDTQYF.

The chain has TRBV5-1 and TRBJ2-1; D is perhaps TRBD2 (5 bases). Per the germline V gene, CDR1 is SGHRS and CDR2 is YFSETQ. V was cut by 0 bases and J by 5 bases, with 6 bases left in between. This CDR3 spans 13 amino acids. The CDR3 nucleotides are TGCGCCAGCAGCTTGGAGAGGGACAATGAGCAGTTCTTC. Translating it yields CASSLERDNEQFF. Together with reference TRBV5-1 and TRBJ2-1, the CDR3 gives the full variable domain: KAGVTQTPRYLIKTRGQQVTLSCSPISGHRSVSWYQQTPGQGLQFLFEYFSETQRNKGNFPGRFSGRQFSNSRSEMNVSTLELGDSALYLCASSLERDNEQFFGPGTRLTVL.

Only a few counts were recorded for this clonotype. Here the CDR3 reads CASSLILGEQETQYF. CDR3 in DNA: TGTGCCAGCAGCTTAATTTTAGGAGAGCAAGAGACCCAGTACTTC. V and J are TRBV7-6 and TRBJ2-5, with D hard to call. Per the germline V gene, CDR1 is SGHVS and CDR2 is FNYEAQ. The CDR3 covers 15 residues. V shed 2 bases and J shed 2 bases, with 12 bases lying between them.

Only a few counts were recorded for this clonotype. The chain uses TRBV7-2 and TRBJ1-1; perhaps TRBD1 as D (6 bases). V was shortened by 3 bases and J by 3 bases, with 14 bases between the two germline ends. This CDR3 region has 15 residues. Germline assignment: CDR1 SGHTA and CDR2 FQGNSA. CDR3 coding DNA: TGTGCCAGCAGCTTGCAGGGGATCGTGTACACTGAAGCTTTCTTT. It encodes CASSLQGIVYTEAFF.

The chain is built from TRBV6-1 and TRBJ2-5; D might be TRBD1 (5 bases). The V gene's germline CDR1 is MNHNS and CDR2 SASEGT. Trimming took 11 bases from V and 1 from J, leaving 23 bases between them. The CDR3 is made up of 16 amino acids. The CDR3 is CAGFLNGAESQETQYF. The CDR3 DNA sequence: TGTGCCGGATTCTTGAATGGGGCAGAATCCCAAGAGACCCAGTACTTC.

To note about this clonotype: Its ends do not fully match the called genes, so a read error is possible. This chain uses TRBV7-3 with TRBJ1-3, with no clear D. CDR1 is SGHTA and CDR2 is FQGTGA in the germline V gene. This CDR3 is 12 amino acids long. CDR3: CASSPNGTTIYF. CDR3 DNA sequence: TGTGCCAGCAGCCCAAATGGAACCACCATATATTTT.

The gene calls are TRBV27 and TRBJ2-1, with TRBD1 matching over 7 bases. The CDR3 consists of 15 residues. The trim removed 4 bases at V and 4 bases at J, leaving 7 bases unmatched. From germline, CDR1 is MNHEY and CDR2 SMNVEV (reference sequence). CDR3 amino acids: CASSSHVGQYNEQFF. The CDR3 DNA sequence: TGTGCCAGCAGTTCACACGTGGGACAGTACAATGAGCAGTTCTTC.

The table lists this clonotype with a few counts. The CDR3 spells CASSRGGGAETQYF. The CDR3 DNA reads as TGTGCCAGCAGCCGTGGAGGGGGTGCAGAGACCCAGTACTTC. The V and J genes are TRBV7-2 and TRBJ2-5; perhaps D is TRBD1 or TRBD2 (6 bases each). V lost 5 bases and J lost 4, with 14 bases in between. CDR3 length: 14 amino acids. Germline CDR1 SGHTA, CDR2 FQGNSA.

The rearrangement joins TRBV6-2 or TRBV6-3 to TRBJ2-5, with D possibly TRBD2 on 6 matching bases. The V end was cut by 4 bases, the J end by 6 bases, with 15 bases between. From germline, CDR1 is MNHEY and CDR2 SVGEGT. The CDR3 length is 14 residues. CDR3 in DNA: TGTGCCAGCAGTTCCCCCCCGGGGGTGAAGACCCAGTACTTC. Translated, it gives CASSSPPGVKTQYF.

The V and J genes are TRBV6-5 and TRBJ2-1; no clear D. CDR3 length equals 14 residues. Trimming took off 0 bases at V and 5 bases at J, with 8 bases between the two ends. Germline CDR1 and CDR2: MNHEY and SVGAGI. The CDR3 bases are TGTGCCAGCAGTTACTCGACGGGCCACAATGAGCAGTTCTTC. This translates into CASSYSTGHNEQFF.

In its sample, this clonotype was seen a few times. CDR3 sequence reads: CSVAGLNPGELFF. CDR3 coding DNA: TGCAGCGTGGCGGGACTTAATCCCGGGGAGCTGTTTTTT. The chain joins TRBV29-1 to TRBJ2-2; D possibly corresponds to TRBD2 (6 bases). Deletions cut 6 bases from V and 6 bases from J, with 14 bases between. Germline CDR1 and CDR2: SQVTM and ANQGSEA. The CDR3 extends over 13 amino acids.

The chain couples TRBV7-9 to TRBJ2-7; 11 bases are shared with TRBD2. Germline V CDR1 and CDR2: SEHNR, FQNEAQ (reference sequence). V shed 5 bases, J shed 1 base, and the junction held 7 bases outside the gene matches. CDR3 length: 16 amino acids. Here the CDR3 reads CASSPRTSGSSYEQYF. CDR3 DNA: TGTGCCAGCAGCCCGCGGACTAGCGGGTCTTCCTACGAGCAGTACTTC.

V is TRBV7-2 and J is TRBJ2-2, with D perhaps given as TRBD1 or TRBD2 (5 bases each). V was trimmed by 5 bases and J by 0 bases, leaving 16 bases between them. The CDR3 is 17 residues long. Per germline, CDR1 SGHTA and CDR2 FQGNSA. CDR3 coding DNA: TGTGCCAGCAGCCTAGTGGGGGTGTACGCGAACACCGGGGAGCTGTTTTTT. It encodes CASSLVGVYANTGELFF.

This clonotype was observed a few times. The V call is TRBV25-1, the J call TRBJ1-2, with D perhaps matching TRBD1 (5 bases). The CDR3 has 13 residues. Germline values: CDR1 MGHDK, CDR2 SYGVNS. Trimming removed 8 bases from V and 4 bases from J, with 14 bases in between. The CDR3 loop is CASGDRLTYGYTF. The CDR3 coding sequence is TGTGCCAGCGGGGACCGACTAACCTATGGCTACACCTTC.

The chain combines TRBV5-1 with TRBJ1-6, with 10 bases aligning to TRBD1. This CDR3 is 16 amino acids long. Germline CDR1 is SGHRS and CDR2 is YFSETQ. Germline trimming cut 4 bases from V and 4 bases from J; bases unmatched to any gene: 5. The CDR3 region is CASSPGTGVYNSPLHF. CDR3 DNA: TGCGCCAGCAGCCCTGGGACAGGGGTTTATAATTCACCCCTCCACTTT.

This clonotype was counted a few times. The V and J genes are TRBV7-8 and TRBJ2-1, with D hard to call. The V end lost 5 bases, the J end lost 0 bases, and 14 bases lay between the germline ends. CDR3 length: 16 residues. Germline V gene sequence: CDR1 SGHVS, CDR2 FQNEAQ. In DNA, the CDR3 is TGTGCCAGCAGCCGGGCCCGGGTTAGCTCCTACAATGAGCAGTTCTTC. It translates to CASSRARVSSYNEQFF. Variable domain in full (rest from reference TRBV7-8 and TRBJ2-1): GAGVSQSPRYKVAKRGQDVALRCDPISGHVSLFWYQQALGQGPEFLTYFQNEAQLDKSGLPSDRFFAERPEGSVSTLKIQRTQQEDSAVYLCASSRARVSSYNEQFFGPGTRLTVL.

The J gene is TRBJ2-1, the V gene TRBV2; D remains ambiguous. V was trimmed by 6 bases and J by 5 bases, leaving 11 bases between them. Germline V gives CDR1 SNHLY, CDR2 FYNNEI. CDR3 length: 13 amino acids. CDR3 nucleotide sequence: TGTGCCAGCAGGCCTGAACTTCACAATGAGCAGTTCTTC. Residues: CASRPELHNEQFF.